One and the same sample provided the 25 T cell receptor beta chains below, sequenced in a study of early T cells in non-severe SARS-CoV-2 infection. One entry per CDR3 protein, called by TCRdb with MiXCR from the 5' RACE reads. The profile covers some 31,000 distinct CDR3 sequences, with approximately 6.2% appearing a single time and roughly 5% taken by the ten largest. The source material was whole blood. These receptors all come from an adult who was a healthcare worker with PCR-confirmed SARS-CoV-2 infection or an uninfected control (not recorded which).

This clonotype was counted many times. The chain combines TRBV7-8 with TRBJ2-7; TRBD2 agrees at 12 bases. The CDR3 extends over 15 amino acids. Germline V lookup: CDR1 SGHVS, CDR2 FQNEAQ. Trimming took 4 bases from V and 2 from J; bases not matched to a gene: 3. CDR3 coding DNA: TGTGCCAGCAGCTCGGGACTAGCGGGTGCCTACGAGCAGTACTTC. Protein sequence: CASSSGLAGAYEQYF. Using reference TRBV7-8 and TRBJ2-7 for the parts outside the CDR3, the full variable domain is GAGVSQSPRYKVAKRGQDVALRCDPISGHVSLFWYQQALGQGPEFLTYFQNEAQLDKSGLPSDRFFAERPEGSVSTLKIQRTQQEDSAVYLCASSSGLAGAYEQYFGPGTRLTVT.

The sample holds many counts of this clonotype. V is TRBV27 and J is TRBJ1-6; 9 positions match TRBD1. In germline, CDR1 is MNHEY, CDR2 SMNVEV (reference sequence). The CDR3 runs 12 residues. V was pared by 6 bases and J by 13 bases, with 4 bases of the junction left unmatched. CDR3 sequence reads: CASRGGTGPLHF. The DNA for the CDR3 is TGTGCCAGCAGGGGGGGGACAGGGCCCCTCCACTTT.

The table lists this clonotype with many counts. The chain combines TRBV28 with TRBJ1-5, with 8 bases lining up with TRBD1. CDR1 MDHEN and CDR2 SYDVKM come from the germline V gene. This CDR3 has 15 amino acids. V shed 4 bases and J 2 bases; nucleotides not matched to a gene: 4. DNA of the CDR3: TGTGCCAGCAGTTCGACAGGGGCCCGCAATCAGCCCCAGCATTTT. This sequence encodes CASSSTGARNQPQHF.

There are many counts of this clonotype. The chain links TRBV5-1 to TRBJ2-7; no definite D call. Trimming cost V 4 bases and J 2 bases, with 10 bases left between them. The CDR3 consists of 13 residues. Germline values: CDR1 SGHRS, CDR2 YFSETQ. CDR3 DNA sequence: TGCGCCAGCAGCCCCTTTGAGGCCTACGAGCAGTACTTC. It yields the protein CASSPFEAYEQYF.

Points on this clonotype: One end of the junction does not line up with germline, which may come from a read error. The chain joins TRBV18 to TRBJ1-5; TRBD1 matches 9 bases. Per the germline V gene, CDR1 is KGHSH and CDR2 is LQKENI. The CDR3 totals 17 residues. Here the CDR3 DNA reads TGTGTCAGCTCACCGTACAGGGGGCAGGCCGGCAATCAGCCCCAGCATTTT. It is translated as CVSSPYRGQAGNQPQHF. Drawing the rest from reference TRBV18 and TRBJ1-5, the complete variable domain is NAGVMQNPRHLVRRRGQEARLRCSPMKGHSHVYWYRQLPEEGLKFMVYLQKENIIDESGMPKERFSAEFPKEGPSILRIQQVVRGDSAAYFCVSSPYRGQAGNQPQHFGDGTRLSIL.

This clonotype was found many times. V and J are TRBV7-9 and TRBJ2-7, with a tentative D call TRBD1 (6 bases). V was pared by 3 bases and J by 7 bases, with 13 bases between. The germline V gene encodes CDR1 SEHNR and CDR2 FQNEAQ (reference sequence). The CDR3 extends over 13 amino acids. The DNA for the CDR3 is TGTGCCAGCAGCTTGTTGACAGGCGGGGAGCAGTACGTC. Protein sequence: CASSLLTGGEQYV.

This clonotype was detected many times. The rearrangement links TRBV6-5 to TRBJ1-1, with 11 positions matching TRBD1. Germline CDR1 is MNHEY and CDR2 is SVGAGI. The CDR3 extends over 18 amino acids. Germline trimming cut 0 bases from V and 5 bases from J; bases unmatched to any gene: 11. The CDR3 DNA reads TGTGCCAGCAGTTACTCCCCCGGGACAGGGGGTTATAGGACTGAAGCTTTCTTT. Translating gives CASSYSPGTGGYRTEAFF.

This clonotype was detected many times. CDR3 nucleotides: TGTGCCAGCAGCCCAAGGACGGAGTACTCCTACGAGCAGTACGTC. Encoded protein: CASSPRTEYSYEQYV. J is TRBJ2-7 and V is TRBV7-9; no reliable D call. The length of the CDR3 is 15 residues. V lost 5 bases and J lost 0, with 14 bases in between. Per germline, CDR1 SEHNR and CDR2 FQNEAQ (reference sequence).

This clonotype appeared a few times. The CDR3 nucleotides read TGTGCCAGCACCAAGACCTGGGAGCTGTTTTTT. Its translation: CASTKTWELFF. The chain carries TRBV7-9 and TRBJ2-2; no firm D call. CDR3 length: 11 residues. Trimming stripped 7 bases from V and 9 bases from J, with 9 bases between. Germline V gives CDR1 SEHNR, CDR2 FQNEAQ (reference sequence).

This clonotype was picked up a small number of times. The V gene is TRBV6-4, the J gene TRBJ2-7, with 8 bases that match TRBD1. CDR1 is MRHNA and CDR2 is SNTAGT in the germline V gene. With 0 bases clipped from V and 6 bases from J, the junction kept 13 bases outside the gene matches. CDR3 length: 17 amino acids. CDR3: CASSDSKTGGSLREQYV. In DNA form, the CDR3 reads TGTGCCAGCAGTGACTCGAAAACAGGGGGATCCCTCCGCGAGCAGTACGTC.

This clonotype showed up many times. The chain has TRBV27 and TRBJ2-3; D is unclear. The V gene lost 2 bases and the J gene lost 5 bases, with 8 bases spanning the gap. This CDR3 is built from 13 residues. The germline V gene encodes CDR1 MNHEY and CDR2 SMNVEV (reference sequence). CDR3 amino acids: CASSLGSGDTQYF. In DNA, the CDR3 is TGTGCCAGCAGTTTAGGCTCAGGAGATACGCAGTATTTT.

Written as DNA, the CDR3 is TGTGCCAGCAGCTTTGGGAGGGAGACAGATACGCAGTATTTT. Its protein product is CASSFGRETDTQYF. J is TRBJ2-3 and V is TRBV11-1; 7 nucleotides match TRBD2. The V and J ends lost 3 bases and 3 bases, in that order; junction bases with no gene match: 3. CDR1 is SGHAT and CDR2 is FQDESV in the germline V gene (reference sequence). There are 14 residues in the CDR3.

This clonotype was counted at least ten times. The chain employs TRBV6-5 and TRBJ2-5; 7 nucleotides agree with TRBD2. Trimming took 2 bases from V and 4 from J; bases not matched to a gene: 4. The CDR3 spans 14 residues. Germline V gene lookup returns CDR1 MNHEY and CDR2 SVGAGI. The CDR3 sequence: CASSYAGVGETQYF. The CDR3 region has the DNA TGTGCCAGCAGTTACGCGGGAGTTGGAGAGACCCAGTACTTC.

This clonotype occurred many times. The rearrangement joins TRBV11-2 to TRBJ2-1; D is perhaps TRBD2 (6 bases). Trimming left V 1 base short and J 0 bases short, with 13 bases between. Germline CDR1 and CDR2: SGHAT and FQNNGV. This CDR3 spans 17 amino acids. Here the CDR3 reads CASSLVLGGTSYNEQFF. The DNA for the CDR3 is TGTGCCAGCAGCTTAGTTCTGGGCGGGACCTCCTACAATGAGCAGTTCTTC. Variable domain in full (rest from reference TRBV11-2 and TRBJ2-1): EAGVAQSPRYKIIEKRQSVAFWCNPISGHATLYWYQQILGQGPKLLIQFQNNGVVDDSQLPKDRFSAERLKGVDSTLKIQPAKLEDSAVYLCASSLVLGGTSYNEQFFGPGTRLTVL.

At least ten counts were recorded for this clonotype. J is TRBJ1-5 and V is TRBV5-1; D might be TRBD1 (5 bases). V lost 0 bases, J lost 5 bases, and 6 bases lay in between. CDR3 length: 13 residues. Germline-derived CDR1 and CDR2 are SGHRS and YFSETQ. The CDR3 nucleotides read TGCGCCAGCAGCTTGGCCAGGGATCAGCCCCAGCATTTT. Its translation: CASSLARDQPQHF.

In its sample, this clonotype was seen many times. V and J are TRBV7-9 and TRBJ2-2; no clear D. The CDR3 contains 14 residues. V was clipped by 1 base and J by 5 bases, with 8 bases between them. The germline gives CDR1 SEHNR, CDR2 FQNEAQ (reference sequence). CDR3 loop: CASSLGSATGELFF. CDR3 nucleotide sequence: TGTGCCAGCAGCTTAGGTTCAGCTACCGGGGAGCTGTTTTTT.

The CDR3 DNA reads as TGCAGCGTGGCCGACCCGGCTAGCGGGGACAATGAGCAGTTCTTC. It yields the protein CSVADPASGDNEQFF. The chain employs TRBV29-1 and TRBJ2-1, with 9 bases identical to TRBD2. Germline values: CDR1 SQVTM, CDR2 ANQGSEA. With V trimmed by 6 bases and J by 5 bases, 11 bases remained unmatched. The CDR3 totals 15 residues.

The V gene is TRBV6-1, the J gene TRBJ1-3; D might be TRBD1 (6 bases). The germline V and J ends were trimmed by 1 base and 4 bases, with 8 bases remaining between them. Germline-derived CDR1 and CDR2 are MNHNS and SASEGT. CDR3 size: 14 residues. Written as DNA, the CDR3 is TGTGCCAGCAGTGAAGGGGGGACAGGAAACACCATATATTTT. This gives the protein CASSEGGTGNTIYF.

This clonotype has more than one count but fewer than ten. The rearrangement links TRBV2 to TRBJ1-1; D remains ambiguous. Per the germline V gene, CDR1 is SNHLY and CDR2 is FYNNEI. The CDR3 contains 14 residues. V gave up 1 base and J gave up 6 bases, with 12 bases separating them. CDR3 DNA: TGTGCCAGCAGTGAAGTAGGGCCGAAGGCTGAAGCTTTCTTT. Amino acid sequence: CASSEVGPKAEAFF.

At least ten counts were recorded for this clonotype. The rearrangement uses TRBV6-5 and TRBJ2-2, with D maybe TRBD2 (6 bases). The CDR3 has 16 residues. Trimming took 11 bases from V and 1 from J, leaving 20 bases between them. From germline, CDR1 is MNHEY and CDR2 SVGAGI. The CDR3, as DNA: TGTGCCCCTCGCGGCGGGGTAGGAGAGAACACCGGGGAGCTGTTTTTT. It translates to CAPRGGVGENTGELFF.

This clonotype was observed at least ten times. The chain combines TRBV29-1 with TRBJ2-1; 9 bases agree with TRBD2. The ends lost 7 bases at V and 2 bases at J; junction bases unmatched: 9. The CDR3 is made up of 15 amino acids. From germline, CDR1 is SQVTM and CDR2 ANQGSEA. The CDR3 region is CSATKREAPYNEQFF. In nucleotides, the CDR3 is TGCAGCGCCACCAAGCGGGAGGCCCCCTACAATGAGCAGTTCTTC.

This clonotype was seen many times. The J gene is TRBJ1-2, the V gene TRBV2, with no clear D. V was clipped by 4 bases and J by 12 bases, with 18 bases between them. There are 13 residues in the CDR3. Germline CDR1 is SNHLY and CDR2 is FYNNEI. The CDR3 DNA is TGTGCCAGCAGTGCGCTTCTGGCTTCGCCCCACACCTTC. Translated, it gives CASSALLASPHTF.

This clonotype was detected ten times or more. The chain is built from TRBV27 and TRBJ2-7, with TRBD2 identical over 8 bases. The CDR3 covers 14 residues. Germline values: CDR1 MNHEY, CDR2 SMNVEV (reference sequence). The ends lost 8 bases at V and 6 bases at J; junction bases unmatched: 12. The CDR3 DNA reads TGTGCCAGCGGCCCCCTGGCGGGAGGTCTCGAGCAGTACGTC. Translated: CASGPLAGGLEQYV.

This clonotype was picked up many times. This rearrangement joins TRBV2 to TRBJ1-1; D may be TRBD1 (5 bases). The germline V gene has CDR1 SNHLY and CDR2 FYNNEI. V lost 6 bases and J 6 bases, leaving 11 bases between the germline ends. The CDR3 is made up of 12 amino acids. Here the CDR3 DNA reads TGTGCCAGCAGACGACAGAGCGCTGAAGCTTTCTTT. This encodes CASRRQSAEAFF.

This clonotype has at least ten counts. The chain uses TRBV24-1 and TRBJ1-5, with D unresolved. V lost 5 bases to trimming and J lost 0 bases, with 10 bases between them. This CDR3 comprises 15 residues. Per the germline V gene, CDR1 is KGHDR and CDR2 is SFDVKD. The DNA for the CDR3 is TGTGCCACCAGTGCGCAACAGCATAGCAATCAGCCCCAGCATTTT. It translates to CATSAQQHSNQPQHF.